The source of this T cell receptor beta chain is a study of blood T cell repertoires in COVID-19. Trimming removed 6 bases from V and 4 bases from J; junction bases left unmatched: 6. Germline V gene sequence: CDR1 MNHNS, CDR2 SASEGT. The CDR3 has 15 residues. Data came from immunoSEQ multiplex PCR; TCRdb stores just in-frame clones and leaves some out. Seen here are 150,000 to 200,000 clones, around 87% observed once, and the top ten hold around 7%. Symptom resolution, clearance, or two negative PCRs marked the recovered donors of Cohort 3. V is TRBV6-1 and J is TRBJ1-5; 10 bases line up with TRBD1. The sequenced sample consisted of PBMCs or T cells enriched from blood (not recorded which). The clonotype comes from a woman aged 45-60 years who had recovered from COVID-19. In DNA, the CDR3 is TGTGCCAGCAGAGCTGACAGGGGGCGTAATCAGCCCCAGCATTTT. Translating it yields CASRADRGRNQPQHF.